The sample holds a few counts of the clone carrying this TCR beta chain. This record belongs to a study of blood T cell repertoires in COVID-19. Study as a whole: Acute and convalescent COVID-19 samples came from the United States, Italy and Spain. In each case, the material was cDNA or gDNA derived from T cells, B-cell-depleted T cells, or PBMCs.

The study drew participants aged about 18 to 89 years from 24 US areas. The length of the CDR3 is 13 residues. With 3 bases clipped from V and 4 bases from J, the junction kept 1 base outside the gene matches. Per the original methods: Nucleated cell counts were estimated from reference gene primer amplification. Sequencing was performed with immunoSEQ multiplex PCR; in TCRdb, only in-frame clones are kept and a portion is missing. That table gives V, J and clone size, and the DNA gave D and trimming. The data show roughly 400,000 clones, 85% to 90% seen once. V is TRBV12-3 or TRBV12-4 and J is TRBJ2-7, with TRBD1 matching over 9 bases. This TCR derives from a woman in her 50s who had recovered from COVID-19. The sequenced sample consisted of PBMCs or T cells enriched from blood (not recorded which). CDR3 DNA sequence: TGTGCCAGCAGTTTCGGGACAGGGTACGAGCAGTACTTC. Protein sequence: CASSFGTGYEQYF.